Listed here are 2 T cell receptor beta chains from one sample, sequenced in a study of shared T cell receptors in the human thymus. TCRdb's table, derived via immunoSEQ multiplex PCR, lists solely in-frame clones and lacks some. Among some 700,000 clones listed, roughly 90% were seen once. This sample also appeared in a second study, on human thymus T cells.

The source material was thymocytes. These TCRs come from a boy in the first two years of life with a congenital heart defect.

This clone showed up just a few times. This chain uses TRBV30 with TRBJ1-1; D remains ambiguous. There are 12 residues in the CDR3. Germline V CDR1 and CDR2: GTSNPN, SVGIG (reference sequence). The V and J ends lost 2 bases and 1 base respectively, with 5 bases between them. DNA of the CDR3: TGTGCCTGGAGTTGGCAGAACACTGAAGCTTTCTTT. Translated, it gives CAWSWQNTEAFF.

The chain carries TRBV7-9 and TRBJ2-2, with a weak D call TRBD1 (7 bases). Trimming took off 5 bases at V and 0 bases at J, with 19 bases between the two ends. Germline CDR1 reads SEHNR; CDR2 reads FQNEAQ (reference sequence). The CDR3 has 18 residues. CDR3 protein: CASSLDTGDRSNTGELFF. CDR3 bases: TGTGCCAGCAGCCTCGATACGGGGGACAGATCGAACACCGGGGAGCTGTTTTTT.